This TCR beta chain was recovered during a study of shared clonotypes between healthy human individuals. Germline CDR1 is LNHNV and CDR2 is YYDKDF (reference sequence). The CDR3 contains 12 residues. V was shortened by 1 base and J by 10 bases, with 8 bases between the two germline ends. As concerns this clone: Its antigen is as yet unknown.

The protocol was immunoSEQ multiplex PCR, while the TCRdb copy is restricted to in-frame clones and leaves out a portion. The table shows about 1.1 million clones, with around three quarters occurring only once. Study results and limitations: As a rule, naive subsets had a larger estimated richness than memory subsets. A small donor pool kept down the genetic and exposure-history diversity that was represented.

Specimen: memory CD4+ T cells from PBMCs. Subset specified: CD45RA-negative fraction. The genes are TRBV15 and TRBJ1-3; D remains unclear. The TCR was taken from a man aged 18-30 years in good health. Some clones in this sample may be carry-over from other donors' samples. CDR3 in DNA: TGTGCCACCAGCAGAGGGAGCGATACCATATATTTT. The encoded protein is CATSRGSDTIYF. Combining the CDR3 with reference TRBV15 and TRBJ1-3 gives the whole variable domain DAMVIQNPRYQVTQFGKPVTLSCSQTLNHNVMYWYQQKSSQAPKLLFHYYDKDFNNEADTPDNFQSRRPNTSFCFLDIRSPGLGDTAMYLCATSRGSDTIYFGEGSWLTVV.